The 28 T cell receptor beta chains presented below share a single source sample, sequenced in a study of T-cell memory formation after mild COVID-19. Via MiXCR, TCRdb re-called the 5' RACE reads, giving one row per CDR3 protein. The data show about 150,000 distinct CDR3 sequences, with around a third seen just once and around 12% held by the top ten. Sequences were obtained from PBMCs or a T cell subset sorted from them (not recorded which). These receptors were collected from an adult woman who had mild COVID-19 (a few samples of this study predate the infection). Cell type and time point are not known.

V and J are TRBV5-1 and TRBJ2-1; 8 bases match TRBD2. V was clipped by 2 bases and J by 6 bases; unmatched bases: 4. The length of the CDR3 is 14 residues. Germline loops: CDR1 SGHRS, CDR2 YFSETQ. DNA of the CDR3: TGCGCCAGCAGCTTAGCGGGGGCCGCCAATGAGCAGTTCTTC. It yields the protein CASSLAGAANEQFF.

DNA for the CDR3: TGTGCCACCAGTGAATGGGGCGGGGGGGACAATGAGCAGTTCTTC. Residues: CATSEWGGGDNEQFF. The V gene is TRBV24-1, the J gene TRBJ2-1, with 9 bases lining up with TRBD2. J lost 5 bases, V lost 4 bases, and 5 bases had no gene match. Germline values: CDR1 KGHDR, CDR2 SFDVKD. CDR3 length: 15 amino acids.

The table lists this clonotype with a few counts. This chain joins TRBV7-9 and TRBJ1-1; D is perhaps TRBD1 (5 bases). The CDR3 totals 14 residues. V lost 4 bases and J 5 bases, leaving 14 bases between the germline ends. The germline gives CDR1 SEHNR, CDR2 FQNEAQ (reference sequence). The CDR3 sequence is CASSSELRTTEAFF. The DNA for the CDR3 is TGTGCCAGCAGCTCCGAACTTAGGACAACTGAAGCTTTCTTT.

V is TRBV20-1 and J is TRBJ2-2, with D tentatively TRBD1 (5 bases). Germline V gene data show CDR1 as DFQATT and CDR2 as SNEGSKA (reference sequence). The V end lost 6 bases, the J end lost 1 base, and 12 bases lay between the germline ends. The CDR3 sequence is 14 residues long. DNA of the CDR3: TGCAGTGCCAACCCCAGGGAGAACACCGGGGAGCTGTTTTTT. It encodes CSANPRENTGELFF.

There are a few counts of this clonotype. The CDR3 here is CASSAGTSSYGYTF. In DNA, the CDR3 is TGTGCCAGCAGTGCGGGGACATCCTCCTATGGCTACACCTTC. V gene TRBV6-1 combines with J gene TRBJ1-2, with a possible D match to TRBD1 (6 bases). CDR3 size: 14 residues. V gave up 4 bases and J gave up 4 bases, with 13 bases separating them. The germline gives CDR1 MNHNS, CDR2 SASEGT.

This clonotype showed up just a few times. V and J are TRBV20-1 and TRBJ1-5, with D unresolved. The CDR3 totals 14 residues. The V end was cut by 5 bases, the J end by 0 bases, with 11 bases between. Germline V gene sequence: CDR1 DFQATT, CDR2 SNEGSKA (reference sequence). The CDR3 loop reads CSALGRPSNQPQHF. The CDR3, as DNA: TGCAGTGCTCTGGGGAGACCTAGCAATCAGCCCCAGCATTTT.

The rearrangement uses TRBV2 and TRBJ2-5; a weak D match, TRBD2 (6 bases). Trimming took 6 bases from V and 5 from J, leaving 16 bases between them. CDR1 is SNHLY and CDR2 is FYNNEI in the germline V gene. The CDR3 is 14 residues long. The CDR3 spells CASRKGTGGETQYF. The CDR3 bases are TGTGCCAGCAGGAAAGGGACTGGGGGGGAGACCCAGTACTTC. Combining the CDR3 with reference TRBV2 and TRBJ2-5 gives the whole variable domain EPEVTQTPSHQVTQMGQEVILRCVPISNHLYFYWYRQILGQKVEFLVSFYNNEISEKSEIFDDQFSVERPDGSNFTLKIRSTKLEDSAMYFCASRKGTGGETQYFGPGTRLLVL.

This clonotype has a handful of counts. The chain has TRBV24-1 and TRBJ1-1; D perhaps matches TRBD1 (5 bases). V dropped 2 bases and J dropped 1 base, with 10 bases sitting between them. The CDR3 has 15 amino acids. Germline V gene sequence: CDR1 KGHDR, CDR2 SFDVKD. Written as DNA, the CDR3 is TGTGCCACCAGTGATTCCGGGACTGGGAACACTGAAGCTTTCTTT. Protein: CATSDSGTGNTEAFF.

This clonotype appeared many times. This chain joins TRBV18 and TRBJ2-3; D not certain. V gave up 4 bases and J gave up 2 bases, with 7 bases separating them. The CDR3 loop spans 13 amino acids. Germline V gene data show CDR1 as KGHSH and CDR2 as LQKENI. In DNA, the CDR3 is TGTGCCAGCTCACAAGATTCCACAGATACGCAGTATTTT. It translates to CASSQDSTDTQYF.

The chain employs TRBV9 and TRBJ2-1, with TRBD2 identical over 12 bases. V lost 2 bases and J lost 6; bases outside the gene matches: 3. This CDR3 contains 15 residues. Germline V gene data show CDR1 as SGDLS and CDR2 as YYNGEE. CDR3 in DNA: TGTGCCAGCAGCGTCCGGACTAGCGGGACCAATGAGCAGTTCTTC. Its translation: CASSVRTSGTNEQFF.

The gene calls are TRBV5-1 and TRBJ1-1, with no clear D. The CDR3 runs to 14 residues. Germline V gene lookup returns CDR1 SGHRS and CDR2 YFSETQ. V dropped 6 bases and J dropped 0 bases, with 12 bases sitting between them. Here the CDR3 reads CASTPTSMNTEAFF. The CDR3 DNA reads as TGCGCCAGCACCCCCACTTCCATGAACACTGAAGCTTTCTTT. The whole variable domain, filled in from reference TRBV5-1 and TRBJ1-1, reads KAGVTQTPRYLIKTRGQQVTLSCSPISGHRSVSWYQQTPGQGLQFLFEYFSETQRNKGNFPGRFSGRQFSNSRSEMNVSTLELGDSALYLCASTPTSMNTEAFFGQGTRLTVV.

This clonotype was seen a few times. The chain joins TRBV2 to TRBJ1-6; a possible D gene is TRBD1 (5 bases). CDR1 is SNHLY and CDR2 is FYNNEI in the germline V gene. V was clipped by 7 bases and J by 6 bases, with 13 bases between them. The CDR3 is made up of 14 amino acids. CDR3 region: CASTRGVGNSPLHF. CDR3 coding DNA: TGTGCCAGCACCCGGGGGGTGGGTAATTCACCCCTCCACTTT.

The chain links TRBV7-9 to TRBJ2-3; a weak D match, TRBD1 (6 bases). Per the germline V gene, CDR1 is SEHNR and CDR2 is FQNEAQ (reference sequence). Trimming took off 5 bases at V and 1 base at J, with 13 bases between the two ends. This CDR3 is built from 15 residues. The CDR3 DNA reads as TGTGCCAGCAGCATGACAGGCTTGCGCACAGATACGCAGTATTTT. Translating gives CASSMTGLRTDTQYF.

This clonotype was observed a handful of times. The chain joins TRBV12-3 or TRBV12-4 to TRBJ1-2; D remains unclear. The CDR3 runs to 13 residues. Between the trimmed V and J ends, which lost 3 bases and 5 bases, there was a span of 10 bases. CDR3 loop: CASSLSNDYGYTF. Written as DNA, the CDR3 is TGTGCCAGCAGTTTGAGTAACGATTATGGCTACACCTTC.

In its sample, this clonotype was seen a few times. The genes are TRBV7-2 and TRBJ2-7; 15 bases line up with TRBD2. The germline V gene encodes CDR1 SGHTA and CDR2 FQGNSA. CDR3 size: 17 residues. Trimming at V came to 3 bases and at J to 3 bases, leaving 6 bases not matched to a gene. The DNA for the CDR3 is TGTGCCAGCAGCTTGGGACTAGCGGGAGGCGGGATCTACGAGCAGTACTTC. This gives the protein CASSLGLAGGGIYEQYF. Looking up the rest from reference TRBV7-2 and TRBJ2-7 gives the full variable domain: GAGVSQSPSNKVTEKGKDVELRCDPISGHTALYWYRQSLGQGLEFLIYFQGNSAPDKSGLPSDRFSAERTGGSVSTLTIQRTQQEDSAVYLCASSLGLAGGGIYEQYFGPGTRLTVT.

This clonotype was observed a handful of times. The rearrangement joins TRBV6-5 to TRBJ2-1; 8 nucleotides match TRBD2. The junction had 29 bases not matched to a gene; V was cut back by 10 bases and J by 0 bases. Germline V gene data show CDR1 as MNHEY and CDR2 as SVGAGI. The length of the CDR3 is 22 residues. CDR3 bases: TGTGCCACCGCCCCCCCGGGATTCGAGACTAGCGAGATTCTTAGCTCCTACAATGAGCAGTTCTTC. Translation: CATAPPGFETSEILSSYNEQFF.

The chain carries TRBV9 and TRBJ2-1; D gene uncertain. The CDR3 has 13 residues. CDR1 is SGDLS and CDR2 is YYNGEE in the germline V gene. V lost 3 bases, J lost 0 bases, and 4 bases lay in between. This chain's CDR3 is CASSGLSYNEQFF. CDR3 bases: TGTGCCAGCAGCGGACTCTCCTACAATGAGCAGTTCTTC.

The table lists this clonotype with a few counts. The V call is TRBV7-6, the J call TRBJ2-7; 12 bases map to TRBD2. CDR3 size: 16 residues. CDR1 and CDR2 (germline): SGHVS, FNYEAQ. Trimming took 2 bases from V and 6 from J; bases not matched to a gene: 8. CDR3 DNA: TGTGCCAGCAGCTTACTAGCGGGAGGGTTAAAGCGCGAGCAGTACTTC. It translates to CASSLLAGGLKREQYF. Drawing the rest from reference TRBV7-6 and TRBJ2-7, the complete variable domain is GAGVSQSPRYKVTKRGQDVALRCDPISGHVSLYWYRQALGQGPEFLTYFNYEAQQDKSGLPNDRFSAERPEGSISTLTIQRTEQRDSAMYRCASSLLAGGLKREQYFGPGTRLTVT.

As to this clonotype: Compared with germline, one end of the junction differs, possibly owing to a read error. The chain combines TRBV7-8 with TRBJ2-7; a possible D gene is TRBD2 (5 bases). The CDR3 has 12 residues. Germline V gives CDR1 SGHVS, CDR2 FQNEAQ. In DNA form, the CDR3 reads TGTGCCAGCAGCTTCGAGGGTGTCGGGCTACACTTC. This sequence encodes CASSFEGVGLHF. Combining the CDR3 with reference TRBV7-8 and TRBJ2-7 gives the whole variable domain GAGVSQSPRYKVAKRGQDVALRCDPISGHVSLFWYQQALGQGPEFLTYFQNEAQLDKSGLPSDRFFAERPEGSVSTLKIQRTQQEDSAVYLCASSFEGVGLHFGPGTRLTVT.

This clonotype occurred a few times. This rearrangement joins TRBV15 to TRBJ2-1; D uncertain. The ends were cut back, 6 bases at V and 7 bases at J, with 7 bases in the middle. CDR1 and CDR2 from the germline V gene are LNHNV and YYDKDF (reference sequence). The CDR3 is 11 residues long. This chain's CDR3 is CATSFGNEQFF. The DNA of the CDR3 is TGTGCCACCAGTTTCGGGAATGAGCAGTTCTTC. Supplemented by reference TRBV15 and TRBJ2-1, the full variable domain reads DAMVIQNPRYQVTQFGKPVTLSCSQTLNHNVMYWYQQKSSQAPKLLFHYYDKDFNNEADTPDNFQSRRPNTSFCFLDIRSPGLGDTAMYLCATSFGNEQFFGPGTRLTVL.

This clonotype turned up a few times. This rearrangement joins TRBV19 to TRBJ1-5; D gene ambiguous. The CDR3 loop spans 14 amino acids. Trimming pared 2 bases from V and 3 bases from J, leaving 8 bases between. Germline lookup yields CDR1 LNHDA and CDR2 SQIVND (reference sequence). This CDR3 is CASSIQADNQPQHF. CDR3 sequence (DNA): TGTGCCAGTAGTATACAGGCGGACAATCAGCCCCAGCATTTT.

This clonotype occurred a few times. The rearrangement uses TRBV5-1 and TRBJ2-7; D not certain. Germline CDR1 is SGHRS and CDR2 is YFSETQ. This CDR3 has 14 residues. The V and J ends lost 0 bases and 2 bases respectively, with 9 bases between them. CDR3 nucleotides: TGCGCCAGCAGCTTGGTGGCAGGAGCCTACGAGCAGTACTTC. Translation gives CASSLVAGAYEQYF.

The table lists this clonotype with a few counts. The chain employs TRBV12-3 or TRBV12-4 and TRBJ2-3, with 7 nucleotides matching TRBD1. The CDR3 has 14 residues. The J segment lost 1 base and the V segment lost 6 bases, leaving 4 bases of the junction unmatched. CDR3 amino acids: CASSLGTGTDTQYF. CDR3 DNA sequence: TGTGCCAGCAGCCTAGGGACAGGCACAGATACGCAGTATTTT.

This clonotype was seen just once. This chain joins TRBV30 and TRBJ2-3, with TRBD2 identical over 8 bases. Unmatched junction bases numbered 2, after V lost 0 bases and J lost 0 bases. This CDR3 comprises 15 residues. Looked up from germline, CDR1 is GTSNPN and CDR2 is SVGIG (reference sequence). The CDR3 DNA reads as TGTGCCTGGAGTGTGGGACTAGGAAGCACAGATACGCAGTATTTT. This encodes CAWSVGLGSTDTQYF.

This chain joins TRBV5-5 and TRBJ2-3; D gene unclear. V was cut by 2 bases and J by 5 bases, with 12 bases left in between. The length of the CDR3 is 14 residues. CDR1 is SGHKS and CDR2 is YYEKEE in the germline V gene (reference sequence). This CDR3 is CASSLLWTEDTQYF. CDR3 coding DNA: TGTGCCAGCAGCTTACTTTGGACGGAAGATACGCAGTATTTT.

J is TRBJ2-2 and V is TRBV20-1; D might be TRBD1 or TRBD2, each matching 5 bases. CDR1 DFQATT and CDR2 SNEGSKA come from the germline V gene (reference sequence). With 6 bases removed from V and 0 bases from J, the gap between germline ends came to 11 bases. The CDR3 runs to 14 residues. The CDR3 protein is CSARDGTNTGELFF. The CDR3, as DNA: TGCAGTGCAAGGGACGGAACGAACACCGGGGAGCTGTTTTTT.

The chain recombines TRBV2 with TRBJ2-7; 15 nucleotides agree with TRBD2. Germline V gene sequence: CDR1 SNHLY, CDR2 FYNNEI. The CDR3 contains 16 residues. J lost 7 bases, V lost 6 bases, and 10 bases had no gene match. The CDR3 loop reads CASRTGLAGGSGEQYF. The DNA of the CDR3 is TGTGCCAGCAGGACGGGACTAGCGGGGGGAAGCGGGGAGCAGTACTTC.

The chain has TRBV10-3 and TRBJ2-7, with TRBD2 as a possible D gene (6 bases). The CDR3 covers 15 residues. Germline V gives CDR1 ENHRY, CDR2 SYGVKD. The germline V and J ends were trimmed by 4 bases and 1 base, with 14 bases remaining between them. The CDR3 loop is CAISGPTRGSYEQYF. CDR3 in DNA: TGTGCCATCAGTGGGCCCACGCGGGGATCCTACGAGCAGTACTTC.